Listed below are T cell receptor beta chains from one sample, sequenced in a study of T cell repertoires in ileal Crohn's disease. Measured with immunoSEQ multiplex PCR; TCRdb has only the in-frame clones, and not every one. This sample has 9,000 to 13,000 clones, with around 76% found just once. Sequencing was performed on ileal tissue. The receptor set was obtained from an adult with Crohn's disease. CDR3s include the opening cysteine and the closing phenylalanine or tryptophan. A D gene is named only where the DNA matches it firmly. The listing skips clone size in some rows; elsewhere it reads once, few, many or a size class.

v_gene	d_gene	abundance	j_gene	CDR3nt	CDR3aa
TRBV19	TRBD1	once	TRBJ2-7	TGTGCCAGTAGTTACAACCGCGGGACAGGGACCTACGAGCAGTACTTC	CASSYNRGTGTYEQYF
TRBV7-8	.	.	TRBJ2-2	TGTGCCAGCAGCTCTACCCGAAACGGGGAGCTGTTTTTT	CASSSTRNGELFF
TRBV6-5	TRBD2	.	TRBJ2-3	TGTGCCAGCAGTTCCGCCGGGACTAGTGGCGGTACGCAGTATTTT	CASSSAGTSGGTQYF
TRBV6-5	.	.	TRBJ1-5	TGTGCCAGCAGTTACTCAGTCAGGGGCAATCAGCCCCAGCATTTT	CASSYSVRGNQPQHF
TRBV19	.	.	TRBJ2-7	TGTGCCAGTAGTATGCTAGGGCGGCAGGGGCGGAACGAGCAGTACTTC	CASSMLGRQGRNEQYF
TRBV2	.	.	TRBJ2-4	TGTGCCAGCACAGGGGACAAAAACATTCAGTACTTC	CASTGDKNIQYF
TRBV6-5	TRBD1	.	TRBJ1-6	TGTGCCAGCAGCCTCGGACAGGGGCTCTCACCCCTCCACTTT	CASSLGQGLSPLHF
TRBV27	.	.	TRBJ2-7	TGTGCCAGCAGTTTATCCGGGCAGGGCCCTTACGAGCAGTACTTC	CASSLSGQGPYEQYF
TRBV28	.	once	TRBJ1-5	TGTGCCTGGAACAGGTACAATCAGCCCCAGCATTTT	CAWNRYNQPQHF
TRBV5-4	.	.	TRBJ1-2	TGTGCCAGCAGCGGGGGGAATTCTTCGGGACTGCGGACCTATGGCTACACCTTC	CASSGGNSSGLRTYGYTF
TRBV5-6	TRBD1	.	TRBJ1-3	TGTGCCAGCAGCTTGTTAGGGGACAGGGCGAGCTCTGGAAACACCATATATTTT	CASSLLGDRASSGNTIYF
TRBV9	.	.	TRBJ2-7	TGTGCCAGCAGCGTAGGGGGCGGAATCTACGAGCAGTACTTC	CASSVGGGIYEQYF
TRBV4-1	.	.	TRBJ2-1	TGCGCCAGCAGCCAAGAGGGCCTGGCTAGCCCTGAGCAGTTCTTC	CASSQEGLASPEQFF
TRBV18	.	.	TRBJ1-1	TGTGCCAGCTCACCAAAACAAGTGAACACTGAAGCTTTCTTT	CASSPKQVNTEAFF
TRBV19	TRBD2	.	TRBJ2-1	TGTGCCAGTAGTATTAGGGCTAGCGGGGGGTTCAATGAGCAGTTCTTC	CASSIRASGGFNEQFF
TRBV9	TRBD1	few	TRBJ1-6	TGTGCCAGCAGCGATCACAGGGGGGTTTCACCCCTCCACTTT	CASSDHRGVSPLHF
TRBV5-1	.	.	TRBJ2-7	TGCGCCAGCAGCTTTCTCAGCAGGAAAGGTACCTACGAGCAGTACTTC	CASSFLSRKGTYEQYF
TRBV10-3	TRBD1	.	TRBJ1-2	TGTGCCACTACACCGGGACAGGGGGCGGGTAACTATGGCTACACCTTC	CATTPGQGAGNYGYTF
TRBV6-1	TRBD1	.	TRBJ1-2	TGTGCCAGCAGTGAAGCGCAGGGACAGGCCTATGGCTACACCTTC	CASSEAQGQAYGYTF
TRBV7-8	TRBD1	.	TRBJ2-7	TGTGCCAGCAGCTTAGAGTGGACAGGGGGCAACGAGCAGTACTTC	CASSLEWTGGNEQYF
TRBV4-2	TRBD2	.	TRBJ2-7	TGTGCCAGCAGCCAAGTATCTAGCGGGGGGTTCCGCTCCTACGAGCAGTACTTC	CASSQVSSGGFRSYEQYF
TRBV5-4	.	.	TRBJ1-1	TGTGCCAGCAGCCGGGACATGGGTGAAGCTTTCTTT	CASSRDMGEAFF
TRBV29-1	.	.	TRBJ1-2	TGCAGCGTTGTTAGGGGATCGAACTATGGCTACACCTTC	CSVVRGSNYGYTF
TRBV9	TRBD2	.	TRBJ2-5	TGTGCCAGCAGCCATACTAGCGGGGGACAAGAGACCCAGTACTTC	CASSHTSGGQETQYF
TRBV7-9	.	.	TRBJ2-7	TGTGCCAGCAGCCGAGGACTCTTTAGGGCCTACGAGCAGTACTTC	CASSRGLFRAYEQYF
TRBV6-1	.	.	TRBJ1-5	TGTGCCAGCAGTACAGGGTTCAGCAATCAGCCCCAGCATTTT	CASSTGFSNQPQHF
TRBV6-5	.	once	TRBJ1-2	TGTGCCAGCAGTTACTCACGCAGGGTCAGCTATGGCTACACCTTC	CASSYSRRVSYGYTF
TRBV29-1	TRBD1	.	TRBJ1-1	TGCAGCGTTGTGAGGACAGGGAACACTGAAGCTTTCTTT	CSVVRTGNTEAFF
TRBV9	.	.	TRBJ2-1	TGTGCCAGCAGCGTGGGGCGGGGTAGTAGGAATGAGCAGTTCTTC	CASSVGRGSRNEQFF
TRBV6-5	.	.	TRBJ1-1	TGTGCCAGCAGTTGGAGCAAAGGGGACACTGAAGCTTTCTTT	CASSWSKGDTEAFF
TRBV10-1	.	few	TRBJ2-1	TGCGCCAGCAGTGAGTCGATTGGTCAAACTTACAATGAGCAGTTCTTC	CASSESIGQTYNEQFF
TRBV10-3	.	once	TRBJ1-2	TGTGCCATCAGTGAGCCCTCAGATGGCTACACCTTC	CAISEPSDGYTF
TRBV11-2	TRBD2	.	TRBJ2-3	TGTGCCAGCAGCTTACGATCGGGGGGGCAAACAGATACGCAGTATTTT	CASSLRSGGQTDTQYF
TRBV7-9	.	few	TRBJ2-1	TGTGCCAGCAGCTCCGGTTTTGAGCAGTTCTTC	CASSSGFEQFF
TRBV29-1	TRBD1	.	TRBJ2-3	TGCAGCGCTAAGGGACAGTACACAGATACGCAGTATTTT	CSAKGQYTDTQYF